The source of this TCR beta chain is a study of CD8+CD57+ T cells in acquired aplastic anemia. Study information: Sorting CD4+ and CD8+ cells gave DNA averaging about 3.2 ug. The average read count for CD4+ cells in healthy donors was some 9.9 million.

Whole-study findings and limits: Significance was not reached for CD8+ Simpson's diversity between patients and controls. Patients and controls had in common 25 to 35 CD8+ CDR3 sequences.

With regard to this clonotype: Its antigen is not identified. An end of the junction differs from the germline gene, which may be a read error.

Germline CDR1 and CDR2: SGHTA and FQGNSA. The CDR3 is 16 residues long. TCR beta VDJ and CDR3 profiles were obtained from a genomic DNA template. Using its own MiXCR run on the reads, TCRdb lists one record per CDR3 protein. Of approximately 200,000 distinct CDR3 sequences in the sample, less than 65% are singletons; the top ten hold 15% to 20%. This chain connects TRBV7-2 to TRBJ2-3, with 13 bases matching TRBD2. What was sequenced was sorted CD4+, CD8+, or CD8+CD57+ T cells (not recorded which) from PBMCs. The receptor comes from a human donor in good health, serving as a control. In nucleotides, the CDR3 is TGTGCCGGCAGCCCACTAGCGGGGGGGCTATTTGATACGCAGTATTTT. Amino acids: CAGSPLAGGLFDTQYF.